These T cell receptor beta chains were read from a single sample in a study of blood T cell repertoires in COVID-19. Assay: immunoSEQ multiplex PCR; the TCRdb copy retains only in-frame clones and omits some. This sample has roughly 100,000 clones; 71% occur once, and the top ten carry approximately 0.9%. The specimen sequenced was peripheral blood. The source is a human donor with acute or convalescent COVID-19. The donor label of this sample is uncertain. The CDR3 runs from the conserved cysteine through the conserved F or W. A D gene is named only where the DNA matches it firmly. A row's size may be missing; if present it is once, few, many or a size class.

V	size	J	D	CDR3	DNA
TRBV28	-	TRBJ1-3	TRBD1	CASSYPLGQGGNTIYF	TGTGCCAGCAGTTACCCCCTCGGACAGGGTGGAAACACCATATATTTT
TRBV11-2	few	TRBJ1-4	-	CASSPRGQSGEKLFF	TGTGCCAGCAGCCCACGCGGACAGTCGGGTGAAAAACTGTTTTTT
TRBV4-1	-	TRBJ1-5	-	CASSQVASGQPQHF	TGCGCCAGCAGCCAAGTCGCTTCGGGACAGCCCCAGCATTTT
TRBV2	-	TRBJ1-5	TRBD1	CASREQGANNQPQHF	TGTGCCAGCAGGGAACAGGGGGCTAACAATCAGCCCCAGCATTTT
TRBV9	-	TRBJ2-2	-	CASSVGWGPGELFF	TGTGCCAGCAGCGTAGGTTGGGGCCCCGGGGAGCTGTTTTTT
TRBV2	few	TRBJ1-1	-	CASSEWVQRTFF	TGTGCCAGCAGTGAGTGGGTTCAGCGGACTTTCTTT
TRBV5-1	once	TRBJ2-2	TRBD1	CASAPTGAGTGELFF	TGCGCCAGCGCACCGACAGGGGCGGGGACCGGGGAGCTGTTTTTT
TRBV5-6	-	TRBJ2-6	-	CASSLERAVLWGANVLTF	TGTGCCAGCAGCTTGGAGCGGGCAGTTCTATGGGGGGCCAACGTCCTGACTTTC
TRBV9	-	TRBJ2-1	-	CASSVGRQESSYNEQFF	TGTGCCAGCAGCGTAGGGAGGCAGGAGAGCTCCTACAATGAGCAGTTCTTC
TRBV19	-	TRBJ1-3	-	CASSPDTSSGNTIYF	TGTGCCAGTAGTCCCGACACCTCCTCTGGAAACACCATATATTTT
TRBV2	few	TRBJ1-5	-	CASSETGQPQHF	TGTGCCAGCAGTGAAACAGGACAGCCCCAGCATTTT
TRBV30	few	TRBJ1-4	-	CAWSRDTGEGEKLFF	TGTGCCTGGAGCCGGGACACCGGGGAGGGTGAAAAACTGTTTTTT
TRBV27	few	TRBJ1-6	-	CASSFRVGSPLHF	TGTGCCAGCAGTTTCAGGGTCGGGTCACCCCTCCACTTT
TRBV27	once	TRBJ2-3	TRBD2	CASSSPPGGAYGDTQYF	TGTGCCAGCAGTTCCCCTCCCGGGGGGGCCTATGGAGATACGCAGTATTTT
TRBV13	-	TRBJ1-2	-	CASSLVGRDGYTF	TGTGCCAGCAGCTTAGTAGGCAGGGATGGCTACACCTTC
TRBV11-2	-	TRBJ2-7	-	CASSLPGIYEQYF	TGTGCCAGCAGCTTACCAGGGATCTACGAGCAGTACTTC
TRBV7-8	-	TRBJ1-2	-	CASSLDAGNYGYTF	TGTGCCAGCAGCTTAGATGCAGGGAACTATGGCTACACCTTC
TRBV24-1	-	TRBJ2-2	TRBD1	CATKGQGNTGELFF	TGTGCCACCAAGGGACAGGGGAACACCGGGGAGCTGTTTTTT
TRBV24-1	-	TRBJ1-2	TRBD1	CATSDGQGGGYTF	TGTGCCACCAGTGACGGACAGGGCGGAGGCTACACCTTC
TRBV11-2	medium-sized	TRBJ2-7	TRBD2	CASSLGGGGPLFEQYF	TGTGCCAGCAGCTTAGGGGGCGGGGGGCCCCTTTTTGAGCAGTACTTC
TRBV7-8	few	TRBJ2-2	-	CASSSRSQSSGTGELFF	TGTGCCAGCAGCTCCCGATCCCAGAGTTCGGGCACCGGGGAGCTGTTTTTT
TRBV30	-	TRBJ1-4	TRBD1	CAWSVTGGYEKLFF	TGTGCCTGGAGTGTAACAGGGGGATACGAAAAACTGTTTTTT
TRBV12-3/TRBV12-4	-	TRBJ1-2	-	CASSKQGWDGYTF	TGTGCCAGCAGCAAACAGGGATGGGATGGCTACACCTTC